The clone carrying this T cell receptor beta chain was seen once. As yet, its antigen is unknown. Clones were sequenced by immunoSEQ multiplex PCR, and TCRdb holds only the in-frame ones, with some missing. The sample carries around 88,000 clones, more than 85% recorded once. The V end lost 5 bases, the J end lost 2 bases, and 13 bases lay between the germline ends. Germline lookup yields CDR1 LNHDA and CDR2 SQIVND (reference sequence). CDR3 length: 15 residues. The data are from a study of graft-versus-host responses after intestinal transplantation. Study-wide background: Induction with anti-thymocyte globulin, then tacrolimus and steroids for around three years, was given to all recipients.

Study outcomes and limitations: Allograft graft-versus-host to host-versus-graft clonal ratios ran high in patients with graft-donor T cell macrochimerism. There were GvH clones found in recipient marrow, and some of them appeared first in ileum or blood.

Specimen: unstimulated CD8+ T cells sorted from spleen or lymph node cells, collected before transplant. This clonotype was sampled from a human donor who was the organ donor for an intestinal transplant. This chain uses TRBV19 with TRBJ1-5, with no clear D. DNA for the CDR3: TGTGCCAGTAGTGTAGTGGGGAATGGCAATCAGCCCCAGCATTTT. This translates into CASSVVGNGNQPQHF.